Below, 22 T cell receptor beta chains from the same sample are listed, as sequenced in a study of T cell repertoires in cytomegalovirus infection (dated 2019 in TCRdb). Data came from an Illumina HiSeq 1500. TCRdb's own reprocessing of the public reads used fastp at Q25 and MiXCR and kept productive beta chains. Identical CDR3 proteins give one entry, which carries the most common genes and DNA. A total of 180,000 or so distinct CDR3 sequences appear in this sample, roughly 15% of them only once. The ten biggest clones cover 25% of the sample. The sequenced material came from CD8+ T cells from PBMCs. These receptors all stem from a human donor in good health (CMV status not recorded). Some clones in this sample may be carry-over from other donors' samples.

This chain links TRBV6-5 with TRBJ1-1; D remains unclear. Trimming stripped 5 bases from V and 4 bases from J, with 8 bases between. Germline V gene data show CDR1 as MNHEY and CDR2 as SVGAGI. The CDR3 runs to 12 residues. CDR3 sequence (DNA): TGTGCCAGCAGTCCATATCCCACTGAAGCTTTCTTT. This sequence encodes CASSPYPTEAFF.

The chain carries TRBV28 and TRBJ2-7; 10 positions agree with TRBD1. The CDR3 has 15 amino acids. The germline V gene encodes CDR1 MDHEN and CDR2 SYDVKM. V was pared by 4 bases and J by 0 bases, with 3 bases of the junction left unmatched. The CDR3 DNA reads TGTGCCAGCAGTTGGGACAGGGGAAGCTCCTACGAGCAGTACTTC. It encodes CASSWDRGSSYEQYF. The variable domain in full, with the rest retrieved from reference TRBV28 and TRBJ2-7, is DVKVTQSSRYLVKRTGEKVFLECVQDMDHENMFWYRQDPGLGLRLIYFSYDVKMKEKGDIPEGYSVSREKKERFSLILESASTNQTSMYLCASSWDRGSSYEQYFGPGTRLTVT.

V is TRBV12-3 or TRBV12-4 and J is TRBJ1-1; D not resolved. V was cut by 1 base and J by 4 bases, with 16 bases left in between. This CDR3 is 16 amino acids long. The CDR3 DNA is TGTGCCAGCAGTTTAGGTCAGCTTTATTCTATCACTGAAGCTTTCTTT. It yields the protein CASSLGQLYSITEAFF.

The chain has TRBV6-2 or TRBV6-3 and TRBJ1-5; D not resolved. The CDR3 has 11 amino acids. Germline assignment: CDR1 MNHEY and CDR2 SVGEGT. V lost 2 bases, J lost 10 bases, and 6 bases lay in between. CDR3 loop: CASSYGVPQHF. For the CDR3, the DNA is TGTGCCAGCAGTTACGGGGTTCCCCAGCATTTT.

This clonotype appeared a few times. At one end the junction does not follow the germline gene, possibly because of a read error. V usage is TRBV7-4 and J usage is TRBJ2-7, with D unresolved. Germline loops: CDR1 SGHVT, CDR2 SQSDAQ. The CDR3 consists of 11 residues. The CDR3 spells CVSSSDYEQYF. The CDR3 DNA reads as TGTGTCAGCAGCTCAGACTACGAGCAGTACTTC.

This clonotype was found a few times. CDR3 nucleotide sequence: TGCAGCGTCGTAGGGGGGCGCGGTCCTTCCTACGAGCAGTACTTC. Residues: CSVVGGRGPSYEQYF. The chain carries TRBV29-1 and TRBJ2-7, with D perhaps given as TRBD1 or TRBD2 (6 bases each). Germline loops: CDR1 SQVTM, CDR2 ANQGSEA. V lost 6 bases, J lost 1 base, and 19 bases lay in between. The CDR3 runs to 15 residues.

The V call is TRBV4-1, the J call TRBJ1-1; 7 positions agree with TRBD1. V lost 4 bases and J lost 6; bases outside the gene matches: 11. Germline V gene lookup returns CDR1 MGHRA and CDR2 YSYEKL. The CDR3 covers 15 residues. DNA of the CDR3: TGCGCCAGCAGCCTGACAGGGTCGAAGCGGGCTGAAGCTTTCTTT. This codes for CASSLTGSKRAEAFF.

The rearrangement links TRBV7-8 to TRBJ1-2; 11 positions match TRBD1. Germline values: CDR1 SGHVS, CDR2 FQNEAQ. J was trimmed by 4 bases and V by 6 bases; bases with no gene match: 4. The CDR3 sequence is 14 residues long. CDR3 bases: TGTGCCAGCAGACGGGGACAGGGGGGCTATGGCTACACCTTC. It codes for CASRRGQGGYGYTF.

This clonotype was found many times. The chain is built from TRBV7-2 and TRBJ2-3, with TRBD2 matching over 10 bases. Per the germline V gene, CDR1 is SGHTA and CDR2 is FQGNSA. This CDR3 has 15 residues. Trimming cost V 5 bases and J 4 bases; bases outside gene matches: 6. CDR3 coding DNA: TGTGCCAGCAGCCATCCTAGCGGGGGCCCAGATACGCAGTATTTT. Protein product: CASSHPSGGPDTQYF.

The gene calls are TRBV29-1 and TRBJ2-7; D is possibly TRBD1 (6 bases). There are 14 residues in the CDR3. Trimming shortened V by 3 bases and J by 4 bases, and 16 bases separated the two germline ends. Germline V gene lookup returns CDR1 SQVTM and CDR2 ANQGSEA. CDR3 coding DNA: TGCAGCGTTGATGAAGGCAGGGGTATATACGAGCAGTACTTC. Its translation: CSVDEGRGIYEQYF.

This chain links TRBV7-2 with TRBJ2-1; unclear D gene. This CDR3 is built from 11 residues. Looked up from germline, CDR1 is SGHTA and CDR2 is FQGNSA. Trimming left V 1 base short and J 14 bases short, with 9 bases between. CDR3 nucleotides: TGTGCCAGCAGCTTAGGTAGGGCCGAGTTCTTC. Its translation is CASSLGRAEFF.

The chain joins TRBV14 to TRBJ1-2, with 9 bases fitting TRBD1. V was pared by 4 bases and J by 3 bases, with 9 bases of the junction left unmatched. CDR3 length equals 16 residues. Germline CDR1 and CDR2: SGHDN and FVKESK. CDR3 bases: TGTGCCAGCAGCCTGGAAGGGACAGGGATCTACTATGGCTACACCTTC. It codes for CASSLEGTGIYYGYTF.

The table lists this clonotype with a few counts. The J gene is TRBJ2-7, the V gene TRBV6-2 or TRBV6-3; a possible D gene is TRBD2 (6 bases). The CDR3 consists of 13 residues. V dropped 5 bases and J dropped 7 bases, with 15 bases sitting between them. Germline-derived CDR1 and CDR2 are MNHEY and SVGEGT. The CDR3 loop reads CASSPVGAGEQYF. In DNA, the CDR3 is TGTGCCAGCAGTCCTGTCGGGGCGGGGGAGCAGTACTTC.

This clonotype showed up just a few times. The CDR3 is CASSQTSGGASEQFF. The CDR3 DNA is TGTGCCAGCAGCCAGACTAGCGGGGGGGCCAGTGAGCAGTTCTTC. This sequence joins TRBV7-9 and TRBJ2-1, with TRBD2 matching over 14 bases. The CDR3 extends over 15 amino acids. Trimming removed 5 bases from V and 9 bases from J; junction bases left unmatched: 6. From germline, CDR1 is SEHNR and CDR2 FQNEAQ (reference sequence). The variable domain in full, with the rest retrieved from reference TRBV7-9 and TRBJ2-1, is DTGVSQNPRHKITKRGQNVTFRCDPISEHNRLYWYRQTLGQGPEFLTYFQNEAQLEKSRLLSDRFSAERPKGSFSTLEIQRTEQGDSAMYLCASSQTSGGASEQFFGPGTRLTVL.

The chain carries TRBV27 and TRBJ2-7; 8 nucleotides line up with TRBD2. Losses at the gene ends were 5 bases for V and 7 bases for J; bases not matched to a gene: 10. Germline V gene data show CDR1 as MNHEY and CDR2 as SMNVEV (reference sequence). The CDR3 extends over 14 amino acids. CDR3 DNA: TGTGCCAGCAGTAGCCGGGGGGGGCGCCGGGAGCAGTACTTC. It yields the protein CASSSRGGRREQYF.

This clonotype was recorded a few times. The chain couples TRBV12-3 or TRBV12-4 to TRBJ2-3; 9 bases agree with TRBD2. V lost 1 base and J lost 6; bases outside the gene matches: 5. This CDR3 comprises 15 residues. The CDR3 spells CASSLGLAVLDTQYF. Here the CDR3 DNA reads TGTGCCAGCAGTTTAGGACTAGCGGTTTTGGATACGCAGTATTTT.

V gene TRBV7-9 combines with J gene TRBJ2-7, with 7 bases fitting TRBD1. Germline values: CDR1 SEHNR, CDR2 FQNEAQ (reference sequence). The trim removed 4 bases at V and 3 bases at J, leaving 15 bases unmatched. The CDR3 is 17 amino acids. CDR3 loop: CASSSNERQGRDYEQYF. The DNA of the CDR3 is TGTGCCAGCAGCTCAAACGAGAGACAGGGACGAGACTACGAGCAGTACTTC.

This clonotype came up a few times. The V gene is TRBV7-2, the J gene TRBJ1-4; D gene unclear. The germline V gene encodes CDR1 SGHTA and CDR2 FQGNSA. The CDR3 extends over 15 amino acids. Between the trimmed V and J ends, which lost 3 bases and 8 bases, there was a span of 16 bases. This CDR3 is CASSFRTGKGEKLFF. The CDR3 coding sequence is TGTGCCAGCAGCTTCCGGACGGGAAAAGGAGAAAAACTGTTTTTT.

This sequence joins TRBV29-1 and TRBJ2-5, with 7 bases that match TRBD1. Germline trimming cut 6 bases from V and 5 bases from J; bases unmatched to any gene: 9. CDR3 length: 13 residues. Per the germline V gene, CDR1 is SQVTM and CDR2 is ANQGSEA. The CDR3 nucleotides are TGCAGCGTATGGGGACAGCCCGTGGAGACCCAGTACTTC. Translating it yields CSVWGQPVETQYF. Using reference TRBV29-1 and TRBJ2-5 for the parts outside the CDR3, the full variable domain is SAVISQKPSRDICQRGTSLTIQCQVDSQVTMMFWYRQQPGQSLTLIATANQGSEATYESGFVIDKFPISRPNLTFSTLTVSNMSPEDSSIYLCSVWGQPVETQYFGPGTRLLVL.

V and J are TRBV6-6 and TRBJ1-5; unclear D gene. The V end lost 1 base, the J end lost 7 bases, and 8 bases lay between the germline ends. This CDR3 has 13 residues. The germline CDR1 and CDR2 sequences are MNHNY and SVGAGI (reference sequence). Here the CDR3 reads CASSYLRGQPQHF. The CDR3 DNA sequence: TGTGCCAGCAGTTACTTAAGAGGACAGCCCCAGCATTTT.

The chain employs TRBV28 and TRBJ2-7; 7 bases match TRBD1. This CDR3 comprises 13 residues. Trimming removed 4 bases from V and 3 bases from J; junction bases left unmatched: 3. CDR1 is MDHEN and CDR2 is SYDVKM in the germline V gene. CDR3 sequence: CASSSRQGYEQYF. CDR3 bases: TGTGCCAGCAGTTCCCGACAGGGCTACGAGCAGTACTTC.

The V call is TRBV4-3, the J call TRBJ1-2; D is ambiguous. The germline V gene encodes CDR1 LGHNA and CDR2 YSLEER. The CDR3 runs 13 residues. Trimming removed 4 bases from V and 2 bases from J, with 8 bases in between. As DNA, the CDR3 is TGCGCCAGCAGCCCGGCGGGGAACTATGGCTACACCTTC. The encoded protein is CASSPAGNYGYTF.